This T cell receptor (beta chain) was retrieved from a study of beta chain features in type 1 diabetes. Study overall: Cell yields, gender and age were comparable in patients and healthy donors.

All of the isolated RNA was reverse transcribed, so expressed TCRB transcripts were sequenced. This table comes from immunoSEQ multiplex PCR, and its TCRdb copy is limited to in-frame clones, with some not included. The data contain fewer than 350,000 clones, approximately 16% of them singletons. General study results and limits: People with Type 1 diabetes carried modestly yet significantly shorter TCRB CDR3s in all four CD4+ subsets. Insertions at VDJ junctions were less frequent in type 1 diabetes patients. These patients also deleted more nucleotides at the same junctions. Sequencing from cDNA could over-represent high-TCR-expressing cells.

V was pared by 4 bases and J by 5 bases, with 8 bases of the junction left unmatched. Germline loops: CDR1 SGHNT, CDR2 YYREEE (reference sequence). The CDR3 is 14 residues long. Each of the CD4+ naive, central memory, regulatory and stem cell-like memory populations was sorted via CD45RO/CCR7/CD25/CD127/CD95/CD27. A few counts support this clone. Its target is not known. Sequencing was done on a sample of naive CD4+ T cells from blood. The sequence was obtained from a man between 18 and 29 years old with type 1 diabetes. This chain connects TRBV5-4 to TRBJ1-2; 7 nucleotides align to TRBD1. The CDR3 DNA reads TGTGCCAGCAGCCCCACAGGGGCCCTGTATGGCTACACCTTC. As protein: CASSPTGALYGYTF.